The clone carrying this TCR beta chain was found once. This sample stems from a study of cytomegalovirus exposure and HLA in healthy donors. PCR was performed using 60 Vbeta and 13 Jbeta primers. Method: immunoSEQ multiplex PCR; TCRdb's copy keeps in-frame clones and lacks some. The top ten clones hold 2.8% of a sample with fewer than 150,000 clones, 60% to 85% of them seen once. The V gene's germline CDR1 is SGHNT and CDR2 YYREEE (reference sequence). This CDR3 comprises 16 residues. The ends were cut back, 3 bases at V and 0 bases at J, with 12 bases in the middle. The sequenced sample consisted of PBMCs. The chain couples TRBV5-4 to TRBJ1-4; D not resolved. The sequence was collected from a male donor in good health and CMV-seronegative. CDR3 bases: TGTGCCAGCAGCTCACAGACCCAAACAACTAATGAAAAACTGTTTTTT. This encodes CASSSQTQTTNEKLFF.